The entry below gives a single T cell receptor (beta chain) sequence along with its context. Its antigen remains unidentified. Using immunoSEQ multiplex PCR, the repertoire was profiled, and TCRdb retains in-frame clones only, with some absent. The sample shows 100,000 or so clones, 90% to 95% of them seen only once. The germline CDR1 and CDR2 sequences are MNHNS and SASEGT. V dropped 3 bases and J dropped 12 bases, with 18 bases sitting between them. This CDR3 is 13 amino acids long. This entry is derived from a study of siplizumab effects on memory and regulatory T cells. Findings of the study overall: The alloreactive clones that mapped to unstimulated subsets made up only a minor fraction. Naive T cells looked more diverse than memory cells, and they looked like major contributors to the alloresponse. Roughly 75-96% of proliferating clones (CD4+ or CD8+) could not be assigned a naive or memory phenotype. Confirmatory evidence of suppressive function in proliferating siplizumab-culture Tregs was not obtained.

The chain employs TRBV6-1 and TRBJ2-7; tentative D call: TRBD2 (6 bases). The source of this sequence is a human donor in good health. Sequencing used CD4+ T cells sorted from blood. The CDR3 nucleotides read TGTGCCAGCAGTGACGGGAGAGGCCGCCGACGGTACTTC. This codes for CASSDGRGRRRYF.